This T cell receptor (beta chain) emerged from a study of CD8 T cells in Susac syndrome. In blood CD8+ and CD4+ T cells, TCR beta underwent sequencing. The CD8+ and CD4+ T cells were isolated magnetically using a negative isolation approach, whereas the TEMRA cells were enriched by FACS. Trimming took off 2 bases at V and 4 bases at J, with 12 bases between the two ends. The V gene's germline CDR1 is SQVTM and CDR2 ANQGSEA. The CDR3 contains 14 residues. RNA, at roughly 0.45 to 1 ug, was reverse transcribed with random hexamers. An immunoSEQ multiplex PCR amplified TCR beta CDR3 over 54 Vbeta and 13 Jbeta. TCRdb recomputed calls from the immunoSEQ multiplex PCR reads with MiXCR, one row per CDR3 protein. The data hold some 260,000 distinct CDR3 sequences, with 93% observed a single time.

The V call is TRBV29-1, the J call TRBJ1-3; maybe TRBD1 (5 bases). The receptor comes from a human donor with multiple sclerosis. Sequencing input: CD4+ T cells from PBMCs. The CDR3 DNA sequence: TGCAGCGTTGAACTCCAGGGTGCAGGAAACACCATATATTTT. It yields the protein CSVELQGAGNTIYF.